Listed below are T cell receptor beta chains from one sample, sequenced in a study of OX40 agonist ivuxolimab in advanced cancers. Produced via immunoSEQ multiplex PCR; TCRdb's table is partial and in-frame only. The table has some 37,000 clones, over 65% seen once; the top ten hold roughly a fifth. The source was CD4+ or CD8+ T cells sorted from blood, collected in a trial of the OX40 agonist ivuxolimab. These receptors came from an adult with an advanced solid tumor such as melanoma, head and neck, liver or kidney cancer. Each CDR3 is given with its conserved first and last residue. The order of the fields is V gene, clone size, J gene, D gene, CDR3 protein, CDR3 DNA. The D gene is left open where the match is weak. Clone size, where shown, is once, few, many, or a class for clones that have expanded.

v_gene: TRBV7-9; abundance: NA; j_gene: TRBJ2-2; d_gene: TRBD2; CDR3aa: CASSSSGGTGELFF; CDR3nt: TGTGCCAGCAGCTCAAGCGGGGGGACCGGGGAGCTGTTTTTT
v_gene: TRBV13; abundance: once; j_gene: TRBJ2-1; d_gene: NA; CDR3aa: CASSFSGSYNEQFF; CDR3nt: TGTGCCAGCAGCTTTAGCGGCTCCTACAATGAGCAGTTCTTC
v_gene: TRBV19; abundance: once; j_gene: TRBJ2-3; d_gene: NA; CDR3aa: CASQSPTDTQYF; CDR3nt: TGTGCCAGTCAGTCCCCGACAGATACGCAGTATTTT
v_gene: TRBV6-1; abundance: NA; j_gene: TRBJ2-1; d_gene: TRBD2; CDR3aa: CASSEDPAGGLYNEQFF; CDR3nt: TGTGCCAGCAGTGAAGACCCAGCGGGAGGGCTCTACAATGAGCAGTTCTTC
v_gene: TRBV27; abundance: NA; j_gene: TRBJ1-6; d_gene: NA; CDR3aa: CASSSTASGNSPLHF; CDR3nt: TGTGCCAGCAGTTCGACCGCCTCGGGTAATTCACCCCTCCACTTT
v_gene: TRBV5-8; abundance: NA; j_gene: TRBJ2-7; d_gene: NA; CDR3aa: CASSLEGSYEQYF; CDR3nt: TGTGCCAGCAGCTTGGAAGGGAGCTACGAGCAGTACTTC
v_gene: TRBV7-9; abundance: NA; j_gene: TRBJ2-7; d_gene: TRBD1; CDR3aa: CASSSVEGQRNYEQYF; CDR3nt: TGTGCCAGCAGCTCTGTAGAGGGACAGAGAAACTACGAGCAGTACTTC
v_gene: TRBV27; abundance: NA; j_gene: TRBJ2-2; d_gene: NA; CDR3aa: CASSGGDSTGELFF; CDR3nt: TGTGCCAGCAGTGGGGGGGACAGCACCGGGGAGCTGTTTTTT
v_gene: TRBV5-4; abundance: once; j_gene: TRBJ1-2; d_gene: NA; CDR3aa: CASSLGTDGYGYTF; CDR3nt: TGTGCCAGCAGCTTAGGGACGGACGGTTATGGCTACACCTTC
v_gene: TRBV30; abundance: few; j_gene: TRBJ1-2; d_gene: NA; CDR3aa: CAWSMEGVRGYTF; CDR3nt: TGTGCCTGGAGTATGGAGGGAGTCCGTGGCTACACCTTC
v_gene: TRBV7-9; abundance: few; j_gene: TRBJ2-7; d_gene: NA; CDR3aa: CASSETGNEQYF; CDR3nt: TGTGCCAGCAGCGAAACAGGGAACGAGCAGTACTTC
v_gene: TRBV27; abundance: NA; j_gene: TRBJ2-7; d_gene: NA; CDR3aa: CASGDYEQYF; CDR3nt: TGTGCCAGCGGCGACTACGAGCAGTACTTC
v_gene: TRBV4-3; abundance: NA; j_gene: TRBJ1-2; d_gene: TRBD1; CDR3aa: CASSQDFPGQGAGGYTF; CDR3nt: TGCGCCAGCAGCCAAGATTTCCCGGGACAGGGGGCAGGTGGCTACACCTTC
v_gene: TRBV7-6; abundance: NA; j_gene: TRBJ2-6; d_gene: TRBD1; CDR3aa: CASSPFPLDRAGANVLTF; CDR3nt: TGTGCCAGCAGCCCTTTCCCCCTGGACAGGGCTGGGGCCAACGTCCTGACTTTC
v_gene: TRBV2; abundance: NA; j_gene: TRBJ1-2; d_gene: TRBD1; CDR3aa: CASSETQGFDYGYTF; CDR3nt: TGTGCCAGCAGTGAAACACAGGGGTTCGACTATGGCTACACCTTC
v_gene: TRBV7-9; abundance: NA; j_gene: TRBJ1-1; d_gene: NA; CDR3aa: CASRDYFTEAFF; CDR3nt: TGTGCCAGCAGGGACTATTTCACTGAAGCTTTCTTT
v_gene: TRBV6-6; abundance: NA; j_gene: TRBJ1-5; d_gene: NA; CDR3aa: CASSYSTGLNQPQHF; CDR3nt: TGTGCCAGCAGTTACTCGACAGGTCTCAATCAGCCCCAGCATTTT
v_gene: TRBV7-9; abundance: NA; j_gene: TRBJ2-3; d_gene: TRBD2; CDR3aa: CASSTTGTRTLYTQYF; CDR3nt: TGTGCCAGCAGCACAACCGGGACTAGGACCCTATATACGCAGTATTTT
v_gene: TRBV4-2; abundance: NA; j_gene: TRBJ2-7; d_gene: NA; CDR3aa: CASSQAGLTYEQYF; CDR3nt: TGTGCCAGCAGCCAAGCGGGTCTGACCTACGAGCAGTACTTC
v_gene: TRBV29-1; abundance: once; j_gene: TRBJ1-1; d_gene: NA; CDR3aa: CSVESRVKEAFF; CDR3nt: TGCAGCGTTGAAAGCAGGGTAAAAGAAGCTTTCTTT
v_gene: TRBV27; abundance: NA; j_gene: TRBJ1-5; d_gene: TRBD1; CDR3aa: CASSSGGHGGAKPQHF; CDR3nt: TGTGCCAGCAGTTCAGGGGGACACGGCGGGGCGAAGCCCCAGCATTTT
v_gene: TRBV7-9; abundance: NA; j_gene: TRBJ1-5; d_gene: NA; CDR3aa: CASSSESWQPQHF; CDR3nt: TGTGCCAGCAGCTCCGAATCCTGGCAGCCCCAGCATTTT
v_gene: TRBV15; abundance: NA; j_gene: TRBJ2-1; d_gene: NA; CDR3aa: CATSRDRRIGYNEQFF; CDR3nt: TGTGCCACCAGCAGAGATAGGAGGATTGGGTACAATGAGCAGTTCTTC
v_gene: TRBV27; abundance: few; j_gene: TRBJ2-3; d_gene: NA; CDR3aa: CASSSNSPSADTQYF; CDR3nt: TGTGCCAGCAGTTCCAACAGCCCCTCGGCAGATACGCAGTATTTT
v_gene: TRBV28; abundance: few; j_gene: TRBJ2-1; d_gene: NA; CDR3aa: CASSLKTDSYNEQFF; CDR3nt: TGTGCCAGCAGTTTAAAGACAGACTCCTACAATGAGCAGTTCTTC
v_gene: TRBV30; abundance: NA; j_gene: TRBJ2-2; d_gene: TRBD1; CDR3aa: CAWSVGDRGVRTGELFF; CDR3nt: TGTGCCTGGAGTGTAGGGGACAGGGGGGTTAGGACCGGGGAGCTGTTTTTT
v_gene: TRBV18; abundance: NA; j_gene: TRBJ2-1; d_gene: NA; CDR3aa: CASSPGPDRNEQFF; CDR3nt: TGTGCCAGCTCACCAGGTCCCGACCGAAATGAGCAGTTCTTC
v_gene: TRBV5-4; abundance: NA; j_gene: TRBJ2-5; d_gene: NA; CDR3aa: CAVGGELQETQYF; CDR3nt: TGTGCCGTCGGAGGCGAGCTCCAAGAGACCCAGTACTTC
v_gene: TRBV2; abundance: few; j_gene: TRBJ2-3; d_gene: TRBD1; CDR3aa: CASAAGQAGEWSTDTQYF; CDR3nt: TGTGCCAGCGCTGCAGGACAGGCCGGCGAGTGGAGCACAGATACGCAGTATTTT
v_gene: TRBV9; abundance: NA; j_gene: TRBJ1-1; d_gene: NA; CDR3aa: CASSGATNGGTEAFF; CDR3nt: TGTGCCAGCAGCGGAGCAACGAATGGAGGCACTGAAGCTTTCTTT